Each of the 20 T cell receptor beta chains below was sequenced from the same sample in a study of patients and donors after allogeneic stem cell transplantation. TCRdb ran MiXCR on the RT-PCR reads and lists one entry per CDR3 protein. The profile shows 100,000 to 120,000 distinct CDR3 sequences, around 38% of them singletons. The sequencing sample was made of blood, either unsorted or a sorted T cell fraction (not recorded which). All receptors derive from a human donor who was either an allogeneic HSCT recipient or a stem cell or donor lymphocyte infusion donor (not recorded which). It is not recorded whose cells these are; they may come from a transplant donor.

This clonotype was detected ten times or more. The rearrangement links TRBV28 to TRBJ1-2; no firm D call. The CDR3 has 12 amino acids. Germline lookup yields CDR1 MDHEN and CDR2 SYDVKM. The V and J ends lost 6 bases and 8 bases respectively, with 13 bases between them. The CDR3 is CASSTALGGYTF. The CDR3, as DNA: TGTGCCAGCAGCACGGCTTTGGGCGGCTACACCTTC.

This clonotype showed up just a few times. The rearrangement uses TRBV6-5 and TRBJ1-5; TRBD1 agrees at 7 bases. The J segment lost 6 bases and the V segment lost 2 bases, leaving 4 bases of the junction unmatched. The CDR3 has 14 amino acids. From germline, CDR1 is MNHEY and CDR2 SVGAGI. CDR3: CASSYRGGGQPQHF. For the CDR3, the DNA is TGTGCCAGCAGTTACCGAGGGGGCGGTCAGCCCCAGCATTTT.

V is TRBV12-3 or TRBV12-4 and J is TRBJ2-3, with unresolved D. V was trimmed by 4 bases and J by 3 bases, leaving 5 bases between them. The CDR3 covers 12 residues. This CDR3 is CASSSRTDTQYF. The CDR3 bases are TGTGCCAGCAGTTCCAGGACAGATACGCAGTATTTT.

The chain joins TRBV5-5 to TRBJ2-7; 8 nucleotides match TRBD1. The CDR3 has 15 amino acids. Germline assignment: CDR1 SGHKS and CDR2 YYEKEE (reference sequence). The J segment lost 2 bases and the V segment lost 2 bases, leaving 6 bases of the junction unmatched. CDR3 in amino acids: CASSLRQGIAYEQYF. For the CDR3, the DNA is TGTGCCAGCAGCTTACGACAGGGGATCGCCTACGAGCAGTACTTC.

The V call is TRBV7-9, the J call TRBJ1-1; TRBD1 aligns across 9 bases. Germline V gene lookup returns CDR1 SEHNR and CDR2 FQNEAQ (reference sequence). The V and J ends lost 4 bases and 6 bases, in that order; junction bases with no gene match: 9. CDR3 length: 15 residues. CDR3 sequence: CASSSQGAARSEAFF. The CDR3 nucleotides are TGTGCCAGCAGCTCACAGGGGGCCGCAAGGTCTGAAGCTTTCTTT. The full variable domain, with the rest looked up from reference TRBV7-9 and TRBJ1-1, is DTGVSQNPRHKITKRGQNVTFRCDPISEHNRLYWYRQTLGQGPEFLTYFQNEAQLEKSRLLSDRFSAERPKGSFSTLEIQRTEQGDSAMYLCASSSQGAARSEAFFGQGTRLTVV.

The chain links TRBV18 to TRBJ2-5, with D uncertain. CDR3 size: 13 residues. Trimming cost V 0 bases and J 5 bases, with 7 bases left between them. Germline V gene data show CDR1 as KGHSH and CDR2 as LQKENI. CDR3 DNA sequence: TGTGCCAGCTCACCACCCCCCGGTGAGACCCAGTACTTC. It codes for CASSPPPGETQYF.

The chain recombines TRBV5-6 with TRBJ2-1; a weak D match, TRBD2 (5 bases). The CDR3 extends over 15 amino acids. Germline V gene sequence: CDR1 SGHDT, CDR2 YYEEEE. Between the trimmed V and J ends, which lost 5 bases and 4 bases, there was a span of 16 bases. This CDR3 is CASSPLGLDYNEQFF. CDR3 nucleotide sequence: TGTGCCAGCAGTCCCCTTGGACTGGATTACAATGAGCAGTTCTTC.

A few counts support this clonotype. This chain links TRBV29-1 with TRBJ1-4; D is undetermined. CDR1 SQVTM and CDR2 ANQGSEA come from the germline V gene. V was cut by 4 bases and J by 7 bases, with 13 bases left in between. This CDR3 region has 13 residues. CDR3 DNA sequence: TGCAGCGTTGTGGTAGTTGCGGGTGAAAAACTGTTTTTT. This translates into CSVVVVAGEKLFF.

In its sample, this clonotype was seen many times. V gene TRBV6-5 combines with J gene TRBJ1-6; D not certain. Germline lookup yields CDR1 MNHEY and CDR2 SVGAGI. There are 13 residues in the CDR3. The ends were cut back, 6 bases at V and 6 bases at J, with 9 bases in the middle. CDR3 sequence reads: CASSENINSPLHF. The CDR3, as DNA: TGTGCCAGCAGCGAAAACATTAATTCACCCCTCCACTTT.

CDR3 coding DNA: TGTGCCAGCAGCTTCGGACCGATAAGGGGTGAAGCTTTCTTT. Translated, it gives CASSFGPIRGEAFF. J is TRBJ1-1 and V is TRBV7-2; D may be TRBD1 (5 bases). This CDR3 contains 14 residues. The germline CDR1 and CDR2 sequences are SGHTA and FQGNSA. V dropped 3 bases and J dropped 7 bases, with 15 bases sitting between them.

Only a few counts were recorded for this clonotype. CDR3 region: CSASESRQPQHF. The CDR3, as DNA: TGCAGTGCCTCGGAGAGCCGGCAGCCCCAGCATTTT. The chain recombines TRBV20-1 with TRBJ1-5, with D unresolved. The CDR3 runs 12 residues. CDR1 and CDR2 (germline): DFQATT, SNEGSKA (reference sequence). Trimming removed 6 bases at V and 7 bases at J, with 13 bases between.

This clonotype showed up many times. V usage is TRBV12-3 or TRBV12-4 and J usage is TRBJ1-4, with D possibly being TRBD1 (6 bases). V was cut by 6 bases and J by 5 bases, with 25 bases left in between. The CDR3 consists of 18 residues. CDR3 DNA: TGTGCCAGCAGCCTACGAGAAAGGGGTACGAGGGGGAATGAAAAACTGTTTTTT. Protein: CASSLRERGTRGNEKLFF.

The chain is built from TRBV29-1 and TRBJ2-2; TRBD2 matches at 14 bases. CDR3 length: 15 residues. The germline gives CDR1 SQVTM, CDR2 ANQGSEA. With V trimmed by 5 bases and J by 6 bases, 5 bases remained unmatched. CDR3 residues: CSVHGTSGSPGELFF. CDR3 nucleotides: TGCAGCGTTCATGGGACTAGCGGGAGCCCCGGGGAGCTGTTTTTT.

The CDR3 region is CASSPQRGTDTQYF. Written as DNA, the CDR3 is TGTGCCAGCAGCCCCCAACGGGGCACAGATACGCAGTATTTT. V usage is TRBV7-2 and J usage is TRBJ2-3; no firm D call. The CDR3 is 14 residues long. Germline values: CDR1 SGHTA, CDR2 FQGNSA. With 5 bases removed from V and 1 base from J, the gap between germline ends came to 10 bases.

The chain links TRBV4-2 to TRBJ2-1; no clear D gene. Germline loops: CDR1 LGHNA, CDR2 YNFKEQ. The CDR3 loop spans 15 amino acids. V was cut by 2 bases and J by 6 bases, with 14 bases left in between. CDR3 amino acids: CASSQQAPSPNEQFF. CDR3 DNA sequence: TGTGCCAGCAGCCAACAAGCCCCGTCCCCCAATGAGCAGTTCTTC.

This clonotype was picked up a small number of times. The chain recombines TRBV6-2 or TRBV6-3 with TRBJ2-2, with a possible D match to TRBD1 (6 bases). Trimming pared 1 base from V and 4 bases from J, leaving 7 bases between. The germline V gene encodes CDR1 MNHEY and CDR2 SVGEGT. This CDR3 comprises 14 residues. The CDR3 DNA reads as TGTGCCAGCAGTTACTACAGGGTCACCGGGGAGCTGTTTTTT. Translated: CASSYYRVTGELFF.

J is TRBJ2-1 and V is TRBV7-2; tentative D call: TRBD1 (6 bases). V lost 6 bases, J lost 8 bases, and 20 bases lay in between. Germline CDR1 and CDR2: SGHTA and FQGNSA. There are 15 residues in the CDR3. As DNA, the CDR3 is TGTGCCAGCAGTCTCAAAGGGGGAGAGAGCCATGAGCAGTTCTTC. Its translation is CASSLKGGESHEQFF.

V and J are TRBV11-2 and TRBJ1-5; the D gene is possibly TRBD1 (6 bases). This CDR3 contains 13 residues. Germline CDR1 reads SGHAT; CDR2 reads FQNNGV. Between the trimmed V and J ends, which lost 5 bases and 5 bases, there was a span of 10 bases. CDR3 in DNA: TGTGCCAGCAGCCAAGACAGGTATCAGCCCCAGCATTTT. The encoded protein is CASSQDRYQPQHF.

J is TRBJ2-7 and V is TRBV20-1; 7 bases fit TRBD1. The CDR3 sequence is 12 residues long. From germline, CDR1 is DFQATT and CDR2 SNEGSKA (reference sequence). The V and J ends lost 5 bases and 5 bases, in that order; junction bases with no gene match: 6. CDR3 in DNA: TGCAGTGCTGGCGACAGGGTCGACGAGCAGTACTTC. This sequence encodes CSAGDRVDEQYF.

The genes are TRBV6-5 and TRBJ2-2; D is perhaps TRBD1 or TRBD2 (5 bases each). The germline V gene encodes CDR1 MNHEY and CDR2 SVGAGI. Trimming stripped 3 bases from V and 2 bases from J, with 13 bases between. The CDR3 consists of 16 residues. The CDR3 DNA reads as TGTGCCAGCAGTTATACCCTGGGACCAAACACCGGGGAGCTGTTTTTT. The encoded protein is CASSYTLGPNTGELFF.